This T cell receptor beta chain was identified in a study of T cells in Graves' hyperthyroidism and ophthalmopathy. Trimming shortened V by 2 bases and J by 0 bases, and 8 bases separated the two germline ends. The CDR3 is 15 residues long. Germline V gene data show CDR1 as MNHNS and CDR2 as SASEGT. Ophthalmopathy patients had Clinical Activity Score at least 3, NOSPECS grade at least 4, duration under 3 months. Patients showing uncontrolled infection, other autoimmune disease, pregnancy or lactation were ineligible. This clonotype was found many times. Amplified TCR beta CDR3 regions came from RNA transcripts. An initial round of RT-PCR targeting the TCR CDR3 relied on the HTBI primer set. TCRdb independently ran MiXCR on the multiplex PCR reads; one entry per CDR3 protein. This sample yields around 610,000 distinct CDR3 sequences, of which roughly 14% are seen a single time; around 4.5% belongs to the top ten.

The chain couples TRBV6-1 to TRBJ1-5; D is undetermined. Source material: blood. This TCR came from a woman between 40 and 55 years old with Graves' ophthalmopathy. In DNA form, the CDR3 reads TGTGCCAGCAGTGAAATGTCTATTAGCAATCAGCCCCAGCATTTT. This sequence encodes CASSEMSISNQPQHF.